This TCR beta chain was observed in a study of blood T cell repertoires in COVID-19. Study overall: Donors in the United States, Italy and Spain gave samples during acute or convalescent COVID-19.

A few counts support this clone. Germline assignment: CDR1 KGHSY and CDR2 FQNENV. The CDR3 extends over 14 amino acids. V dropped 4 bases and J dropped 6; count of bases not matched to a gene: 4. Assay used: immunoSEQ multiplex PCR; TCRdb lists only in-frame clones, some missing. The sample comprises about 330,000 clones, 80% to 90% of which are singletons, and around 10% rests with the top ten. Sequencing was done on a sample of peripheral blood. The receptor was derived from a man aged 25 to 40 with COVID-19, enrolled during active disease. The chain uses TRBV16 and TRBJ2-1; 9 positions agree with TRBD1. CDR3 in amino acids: CASSPGTGFNEQFF. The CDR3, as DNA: TGTGCCAGCAGCCCCGGGACAGGGTTCAATGAGCAGTTCTTC.